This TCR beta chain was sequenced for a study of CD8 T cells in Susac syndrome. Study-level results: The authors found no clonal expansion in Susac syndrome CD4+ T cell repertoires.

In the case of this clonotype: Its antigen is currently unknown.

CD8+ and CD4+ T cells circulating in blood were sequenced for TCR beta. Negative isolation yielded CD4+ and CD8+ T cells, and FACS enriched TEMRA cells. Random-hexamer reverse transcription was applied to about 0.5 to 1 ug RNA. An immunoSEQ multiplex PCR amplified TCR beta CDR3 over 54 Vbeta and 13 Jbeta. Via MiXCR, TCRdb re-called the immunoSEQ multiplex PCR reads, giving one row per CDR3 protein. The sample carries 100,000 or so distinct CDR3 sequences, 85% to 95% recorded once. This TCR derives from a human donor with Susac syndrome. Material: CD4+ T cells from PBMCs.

CDR3 amino acids: CASPSAWAHRPYGYTF. CDR3 in DNA: TGTGCCAGCCCTTCTGCTTGGGCCCACAGGCCCTATGGCTACACCTTC. V and J are TRBV21-1 and TRBJ1-2. TRBV21-1 is labeled a pseudogene. This CDR3 comprises 16 residues.